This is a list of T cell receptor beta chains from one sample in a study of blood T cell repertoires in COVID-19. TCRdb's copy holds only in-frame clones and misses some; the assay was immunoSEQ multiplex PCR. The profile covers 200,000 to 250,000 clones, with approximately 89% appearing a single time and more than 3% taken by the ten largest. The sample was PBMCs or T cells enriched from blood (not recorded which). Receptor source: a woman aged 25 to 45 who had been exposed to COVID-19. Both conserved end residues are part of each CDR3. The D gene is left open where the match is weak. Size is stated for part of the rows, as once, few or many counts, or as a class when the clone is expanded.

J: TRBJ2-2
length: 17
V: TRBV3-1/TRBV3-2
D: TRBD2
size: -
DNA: TGTGCCAGCAGCCTGGGACTAGCGGGAGCTGGGACCGGGGAGCTGTTTTTT
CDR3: CASSLGLAGAGTGELFF

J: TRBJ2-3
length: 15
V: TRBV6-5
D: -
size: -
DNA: TGTGCCAGCAGTCTAGAGGACTACAACACAGATACGCAGTATTTT
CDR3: CASSLEDYNTDTQYF

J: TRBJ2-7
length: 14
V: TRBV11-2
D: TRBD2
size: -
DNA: TGTGCCAGCAGCTCAAGTAGCGGGAGAAGCGAGCAGTACTTC
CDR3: CASSSSSGRSEQYF

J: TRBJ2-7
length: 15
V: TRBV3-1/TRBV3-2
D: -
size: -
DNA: TGTGCCAGCAGCCAAGGTAGCGGATTTCCCTACGAGCAGTACTTC
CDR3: CASSQGSGFPYEQYF

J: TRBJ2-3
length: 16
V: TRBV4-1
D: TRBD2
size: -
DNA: TGCGCCAGCAGCCGAGGACTAGCGGCGAGCACAGATACGCAGTATTTT
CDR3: CASSRGLAASTDTQYF

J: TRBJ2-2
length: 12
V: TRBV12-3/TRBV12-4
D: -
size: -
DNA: TGTGCCAGCAGTTTAAGTGGCAGGGAGCTGTTTTTT
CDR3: CASSLSGRELFF

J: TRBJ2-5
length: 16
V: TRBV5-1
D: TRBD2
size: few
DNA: TGCGCCAGCAGCTTGTATAGCGGGAGGGCCAAAGAGACCCAGTACTTC
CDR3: CASSLYSGRAKETQYF

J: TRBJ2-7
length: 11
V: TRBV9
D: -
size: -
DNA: TGTGCCAGCAGCAGGGGTTCCGAGCAGTACTTC
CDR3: CASSRGSEQYF

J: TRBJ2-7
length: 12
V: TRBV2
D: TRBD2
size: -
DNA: TGTGCCAGCAGTGAAGTGGGGGAGGGGCAGTACTTC
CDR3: CASSEVGEGQYF

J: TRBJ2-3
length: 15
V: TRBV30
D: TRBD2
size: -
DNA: TGTGCCTGGAGTGCCCTAGCGGGAGGCTCAGATACGCAGTATTTT
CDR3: CAWSALAGGSDTQYF

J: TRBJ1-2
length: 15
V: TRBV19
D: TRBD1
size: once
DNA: TGTGCCAGTAGTCGAACTGGACAGGGATTCTATGGCTACACCTTC
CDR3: CASSRTGQGFYGYTF

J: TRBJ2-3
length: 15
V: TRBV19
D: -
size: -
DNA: TGTGCCAGTAGTATGGGCCTACTAGGGACAGATACGCAGTATTTT
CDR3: CASSMGLLGTDTQYF

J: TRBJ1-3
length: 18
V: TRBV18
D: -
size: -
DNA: TGTGCCAGCTCACCAGAAGTTAAAGCCGTTCTCTCTGGAAACACCATATATTTT
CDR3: CASSPEVKAVLSGNTIYF

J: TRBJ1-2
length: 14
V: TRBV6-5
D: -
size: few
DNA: TGTGCCAGCAGACAGCTTCCCCCTAACTATGGCTACACCTTC
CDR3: CASRQLPPNYGYTF

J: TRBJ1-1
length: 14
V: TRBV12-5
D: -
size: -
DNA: TGTGCTAGTGGGCATCCAGGGGCTAACACTGAAGCTTTCTTT
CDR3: CASGHPGANTEAFF

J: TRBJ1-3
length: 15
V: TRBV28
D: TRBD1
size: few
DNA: TGTGCCAGCAGACCCGACAGGGGGCCTGGAAACACCATATATTTT
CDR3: CASRPDRGPGNTIYF

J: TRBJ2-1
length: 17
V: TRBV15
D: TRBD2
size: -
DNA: TGTGCCACCAGCAGACGGACTAGCGGGTACCGATACAATGAGCAGTTCTTC
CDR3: CATSRRTSGYRYNEQFF

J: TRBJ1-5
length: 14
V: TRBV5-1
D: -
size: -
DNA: TGCGCCAGCAGCTTGGGCGGTGGCAATCAGCCCCAGCATTTT
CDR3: CASSLGGGNQPQHF

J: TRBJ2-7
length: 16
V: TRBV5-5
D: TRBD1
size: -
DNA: TGTGCCAGCAGCTTGTTACCCGGGACAGGGCGCTCCGAGCAGTACTTC
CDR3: CASSLLPGTGRSEQYF

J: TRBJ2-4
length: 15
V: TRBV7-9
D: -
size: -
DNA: TGTGCCAGCAGCTTATCCAGGCTAGCCAAAAACATTCAGTACTTC
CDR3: CASSLSRLAKNIQYF

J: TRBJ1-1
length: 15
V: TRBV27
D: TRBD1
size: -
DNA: TGTGCCAGCAGTTACCTGGACAGGGGCGGCACTGAAGCTTTCTTT
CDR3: CASSYLDRGGTEAFF

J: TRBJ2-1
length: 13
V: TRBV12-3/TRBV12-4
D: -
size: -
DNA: TGTGCCAGCACCTTACTCTCGGGAGTTGAGCAGTTCTTC
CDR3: CASTLLSGVEQFF

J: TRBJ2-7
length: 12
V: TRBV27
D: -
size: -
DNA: TGTGCCAGCAGTTTGCCATCTCGGGAGCAGTACTTC
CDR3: CASSLPSREQYF

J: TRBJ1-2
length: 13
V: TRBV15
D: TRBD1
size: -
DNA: TGTGCCACCAGCGGAAACAGGGGGCCTGGCTACACCTTC
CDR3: CATSGNRGPGYTF

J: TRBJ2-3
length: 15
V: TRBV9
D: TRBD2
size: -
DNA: TGTGCCAGCAGCGTAATGACTAGCGGGAGGAATACGCAGTATTTT
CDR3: CASSVMTSGRNTQYF

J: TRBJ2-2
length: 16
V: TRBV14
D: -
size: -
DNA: TGTGCCAGCAGCCCACCGTTTTTAGCCAACACCGGGGAGCTGTTTTTT
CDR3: CASSPPFLANTGELFF

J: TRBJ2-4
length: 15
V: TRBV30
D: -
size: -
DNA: TGTGCCTGGGCCCGGGATCCTAACCTTCAAAACATTCAGTACTTC
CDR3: CAWARDPNLQNIQYF

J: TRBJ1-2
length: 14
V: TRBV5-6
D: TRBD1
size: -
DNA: TGTGCCAGCAGCCGGGACAGAGCTAACTATGGCTACACCTTC
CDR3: CASSRDRANYGYTF

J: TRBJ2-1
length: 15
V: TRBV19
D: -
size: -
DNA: TGTGCCAGTAGTAATCCCCACACTCCTCGGGATGAGCAGTTCTTC
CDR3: CASSNPHTPRDEQFF

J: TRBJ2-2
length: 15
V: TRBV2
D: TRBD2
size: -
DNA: TGTGCCAGCAGTGGGACTAGCGGGAGGAACGGGGAGCTGTTTTTT
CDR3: CASSGTSGRNGELFF

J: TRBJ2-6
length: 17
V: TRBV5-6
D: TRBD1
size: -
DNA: TGTGCCAGCAGCCCCGGGACAGGAGGGTCTGGGGCCAACGTCCTGACTTTC
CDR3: CASSPGTGGSGANVLTF

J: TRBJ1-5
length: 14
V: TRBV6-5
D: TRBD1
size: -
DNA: TGTGCCAGCAGCCTTCGACAGGGTAACCAGCCCCAGCATTTT
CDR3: CASSLRQGNQPQHF

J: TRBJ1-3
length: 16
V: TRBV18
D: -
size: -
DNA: TGTGCCAGCTCATCCTCTCCTCAGGGGTCAGGAAACACCATATATTTT
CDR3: CASSSSPQGSGNTIYF

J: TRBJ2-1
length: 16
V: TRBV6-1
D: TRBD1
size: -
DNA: TGTGCCAGCAGTGGGGACAGGGGATTTTCCGACAATGAGCAGTTCTTC
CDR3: CASSGDRGFSDNEQFF

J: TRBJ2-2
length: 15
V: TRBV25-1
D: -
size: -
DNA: TGTGCCAGCAGTGATCTGACAGGGAACACCGGGGAGCTGTTTTTT
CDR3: CASSDLTGNTGELFF

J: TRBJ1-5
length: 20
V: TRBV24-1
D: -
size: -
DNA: TGTGCCACCAGTGACACACTCAACGAGAATAGAACAGGGAGCAATCAGCCCCAGCATTTT
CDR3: CATSDTLNENRTGSNQPQHF

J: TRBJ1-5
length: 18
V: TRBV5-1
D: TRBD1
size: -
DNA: TGCGCCAGCAGCTTGCCCAGGGGGCGCGGGTTCAGCAATCAGCCCCAGCATTTT
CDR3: CASSLPRGRGFSNQPQHF

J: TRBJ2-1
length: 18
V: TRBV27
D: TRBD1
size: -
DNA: TGTGCCAGCAGAAGGACCTTGGGTCTAGGGACAGGGAACAATGAGCAGTTCTTC
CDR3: CASRRTLGLGTGNNEQFF

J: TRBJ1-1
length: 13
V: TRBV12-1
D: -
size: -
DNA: TGTGGGGGGGGGAGTCCGCCGAACACTGAAGCTTTCTTT
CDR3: CGGGSPPNTEAFF

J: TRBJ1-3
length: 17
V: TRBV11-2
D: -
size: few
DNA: TGTGCCAGCAGCTTAGCGGTCCTTACTAACTCTGGAAACACCATATATTTT
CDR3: CASSLAVLTNSGNTIYF

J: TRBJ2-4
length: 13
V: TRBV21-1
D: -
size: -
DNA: TGTGCCAGCAGCAACCCCCAGGTGGGCATTCAGTACTTC
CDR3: CASSNPQVGIQYF

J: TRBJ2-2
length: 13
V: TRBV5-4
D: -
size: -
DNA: TGTGCCAGCAGCGAGGATTTGTCCGGGGAGCTGTTTTTT
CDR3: CASSEDLSGELFF

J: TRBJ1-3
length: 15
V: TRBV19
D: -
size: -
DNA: TGTGCCAGTCAGACAGGAGTAGGGCTTGGAAACACCATATATTTT
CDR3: CASQTGVGLGNTIYF